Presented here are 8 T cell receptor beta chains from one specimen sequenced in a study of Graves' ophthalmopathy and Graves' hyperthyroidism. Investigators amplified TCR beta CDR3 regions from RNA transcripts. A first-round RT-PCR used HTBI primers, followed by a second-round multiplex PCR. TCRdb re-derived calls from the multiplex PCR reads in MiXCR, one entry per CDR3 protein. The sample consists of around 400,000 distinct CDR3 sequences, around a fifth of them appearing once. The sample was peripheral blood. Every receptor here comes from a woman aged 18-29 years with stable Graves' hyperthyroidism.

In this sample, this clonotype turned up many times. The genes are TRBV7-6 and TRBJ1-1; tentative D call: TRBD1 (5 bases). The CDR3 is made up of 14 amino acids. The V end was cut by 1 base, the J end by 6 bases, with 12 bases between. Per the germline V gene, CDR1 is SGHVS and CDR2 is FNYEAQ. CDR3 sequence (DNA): TGTGCCAGCAGCTTAGGGGACGTAACTTCTGAAGCTTTCTTT. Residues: CASSLGDVTSEAFF.

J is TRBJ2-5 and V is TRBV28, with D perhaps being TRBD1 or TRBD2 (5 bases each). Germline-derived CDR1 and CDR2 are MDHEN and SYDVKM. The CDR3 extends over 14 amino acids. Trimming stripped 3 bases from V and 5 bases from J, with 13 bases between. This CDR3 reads CASSFGGSLETQYF. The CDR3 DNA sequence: TGTGCCAGCAGTTTTGGGGGATCATTGGAGACCCAGTACTTC.

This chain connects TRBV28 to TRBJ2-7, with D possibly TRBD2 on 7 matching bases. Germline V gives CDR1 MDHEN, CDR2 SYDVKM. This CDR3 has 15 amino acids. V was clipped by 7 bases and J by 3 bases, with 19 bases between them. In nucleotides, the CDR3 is TGTGCCAGCACCCAGATTAGGGGGAGGGTCTACGAGCAGTACTTC. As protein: CASTQIRGRVYEQYF.

In DNA form, the CDR3 reads TGTGCCAGCACATCAGGCGAAGCAAACTACGAGCAGTACTTC. It codes for CASTSGEANYEQYF. The chain uses TRBV6-1 and TRBJ2-7, with D hard to call. This CDR3 region has 14 residues. Germline V gene data show CDR1 as MNHNS and CDR2 as SASEGT. The V and J ends lost 7 bases and 3 bases respectively, with 16 bases between them.

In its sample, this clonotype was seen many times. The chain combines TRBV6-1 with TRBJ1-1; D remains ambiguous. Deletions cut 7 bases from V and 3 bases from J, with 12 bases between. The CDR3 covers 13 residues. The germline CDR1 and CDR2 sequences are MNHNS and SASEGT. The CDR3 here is CASTTTLDTEAFF. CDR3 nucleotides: TGTGCCAGCACCACGACATTAGACACTGAAGCTTTCTTT.

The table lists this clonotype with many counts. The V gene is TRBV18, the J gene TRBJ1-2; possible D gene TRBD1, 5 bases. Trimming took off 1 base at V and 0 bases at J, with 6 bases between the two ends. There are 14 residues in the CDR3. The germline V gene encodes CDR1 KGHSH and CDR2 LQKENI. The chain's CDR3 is CASSPRGANYGYTF. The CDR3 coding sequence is TGTGCCAGCTCACCACGGGGGGCTAACTATGGCTACACCTTC.

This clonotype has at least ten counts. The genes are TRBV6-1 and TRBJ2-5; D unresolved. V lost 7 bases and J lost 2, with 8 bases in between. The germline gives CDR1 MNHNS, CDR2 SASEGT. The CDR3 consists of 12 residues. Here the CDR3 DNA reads TGTGCCAGCACGACAACGCAAGAGACCCAGTACTTC. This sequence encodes CASTTTQETQYF.

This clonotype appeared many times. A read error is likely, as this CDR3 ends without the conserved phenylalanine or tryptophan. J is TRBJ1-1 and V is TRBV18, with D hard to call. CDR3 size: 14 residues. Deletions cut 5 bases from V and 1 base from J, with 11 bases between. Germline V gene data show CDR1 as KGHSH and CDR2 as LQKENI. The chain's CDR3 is CASSSMAANTEAFL. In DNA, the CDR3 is TGTGCCAGCTCATCCATGGCCGCGAACACTGAAGCTTTCCTT.